The clone carrying this TCR beta chain showed up just a few times. These data originate in a study of blood T cell repertoires in COVID-19. Overall study context: From the United States, Italy and Spain came samples of acute and convalescent COVID-19.

Germline values: CDR1 SGHRS, CDR2 YFSETQ. The CDR3 loop spans 13 amino acids. Trimming took 1 base from V and 8 from J, leaving 12 bases between them. In the study's own analysis: Amplification with reference gene primers provided the estimates of nucleated cell counts. Assay used: immunoSEQ multiplex PCR; TCRdb lists only in-frame clones, some missing. That table furnishes V, J and clone size, whereas the DNA furnished D and trimming. This table holds about 530,000 clones, about 89% found once. Followed over time, Seattle patients had been enrolled while infection was active. The sequence derives from a woman aged 45-65 years with COVID-19, enrolled during active disease. The material sequenced was peripheral blood. The genes are TRBV5-1 and TRBJ1-1; D not resolved. The CDR3 DNA reads as TGCGCCAGCAGCTTGTCAGGTGCTTACGAAGCTTTCTTT. It is translated as CASSLSGAYEAFF.